One sample yielded the 18 T cell receptor beta chains listed below, sequenced in a study of control samples from healthy donors and cancer patients. Using immunoSEQ multiplex PCR, the repertoire was profiled, and TCRdb retains in-frame clones only, with some absent. The data contain about 120,000 clones, roughly 87% of them seen just once; the ten biggest clones take up around 1.8%. Input material: blood. The receptors originated from a man aged 18 to 29 in good health.

The chain is built from TRBV28 and TRBJ1-4; D gene ambiguous. The germline V gene encodes CDR1 MDHEN and CDR2 SYDVKM. There are 13 residues in the CDR3. The V and J ends lost 8 bases and 3 bases respectively, with 10 bases between them. The CDR3: CASGIYANEKLFF. The CDR3 region has the DNA TGTGCCAGCGGAATCTATGCTAATGAAAAACTGTTTTTT.

The chain uses TRBV6-5 and TRBJ1-2, with a tentative D call TRBD1 (5 bases). With 5 bases removed from V and 6 bases from J, the gap between germline ends came to 19 bases. The CDR3 consists of 15 residues. Germline CDR1 is MNHEY and CDR2 is SVGAGI. The CDR3 DNA sequence: TGTGCCAGCAGTCTTACGTGGCAGGGCACCCATGGCTACACCTTC. This gives the protein CASSLTWQGTHGYTF.

The chain couples TRBV5-1 to TRBJ1-1, with D possibly TRBD1 on 5 matching bases. Trimming pared 2 bases from V and 0 bases from J, leaving 8 bases between. The CDR3 consists of 14 residues. The germline V gene encodes CDR1 SGHRS and CDR2 YFSETQ. The DNA for the CDR3 is TGCGCCAGCAGCTTAACAGGCATGAACACTGAAGCTTTCTTT. The encoded protein is CASSLTGMNTEAFF.

This chain links TRBV3-1 (or the pseudogene TRBV3-2) with TRBJ2-2; 12 bases line up with TRBD2. Germline-derived CDR1 and CDR2 are LGHDT and YNNKEL (reference sequence). The CDR3 contains 17 residues. Trimming cost V 3 bases and J 5 bases; bases outside gene matches: 7. The chain's CDR3 is CASSHTGGTSGTGELFF. The CDR3 coding sequence is TGTGCCAGCAGCCACACCGGCGGGACTAGCGGGACCGGGGAGCTGTTTTTT.

V usage is TRBV27 and J usage is TRBJ2-4; perhaps TRBD2 as D (6 bases). This CDR3 spans 16 amino acids. The germline CDR1 and CDR2 sequences are MNHEY and SMNVEV (reference sequence). V gave up 8 bases and J gave up 0 bases, with 17 bases separating them. CDR3 sequence (DNA): TGTGCCAGCGGGGGGAACGAAAGAATAGCCAAAAACATTCAGTACTTC. It translates to CASGGNERIAKNIQYF.

CDR3 nucleotide sequence: TGTGCCTGGAGTAGGGGGCAGGGACAGAGAGCTAACTATGGCTACACCTTC. It encodes CAWSRGQGQRANYGYTF. This sequence joins TRBV30 and TRBJ1-2; 7 nucleotides line up with TRBD1. After removal of 2 bases from V and 0 bases from J, the junction contained 12 bases not matched to a gene. Germline CDR1 is GTSNPN and CDR2 is SVGIG (reference sequence). There are 17 residues in the CDR3. Using reference TRBV30 and TRBJ1-2 for the parts outside the CDR3, the full variable domain is SQTIHQWPATLVQPVGSPLSLECTVEGTSNPNLYWYRQAAGRGLQLLFYSVGIGQISSEVPQNLSASRPQDRQFILSSKKLLLSDSGFYLCAWSRGQGQRANYGYTFGSGTRLTVV.

V and J are TRBV4-1 and TRBJ2-2, with TRBD1 as a possible D gene (7 bases). In germline, CDR1 is MGHRA, CDR2 YSYEKL. The CDR3 extends over 17 amino acids. Trimming removed 0 bases at V and 4 bases at J, with 15 bases between. CDR3: CASSQDWGDRITGELFF. As DNA, the CDR3 is TGCGCCAGCAGCCAAGATTGGGGGGACAGAATCACCGGGGAGCTGTTTTTT.

V gene TRBV29-1 combines with J gene TRBJ1-2; a weak D match, TRBD1 (5 bases). V shed 7 bases and J shed 7 bases, with 16 bases lying between them. The V gene's germline CDR1 is SQVTM and CDR2 ANQGSEA. This CDR3 has 12 amino acids. CDR3 sequence (DNA): TGCAGCGCTGGGACCTCCGCCAGTGGCTACACCTTC. This gives the protein CSAGTSASGYTF.

This clone has only a few counts. The V gene is TRBV5-1, the J gene TRBJ2-7; D assignment may be TRBD1 or TRBD2 (6 bases each). V lost 2 bases and J lost 6, with 18 bases in between. CDR1 SGHRS and CDR2 YFSETQ come from the germline V gene. The CDR3 runs 15 residues. The CDR3 coding sequence is TGCGCCAGCAGCTTAATGGGGGGCGCGACCCTCGAGCAGTACTTC. Translated, it gives CASSLMGGATLEQYF.

The chain recombines TRBV7-2 with TRBJ2-7; D may be TRBD1 (5 bases). CDR3 length: 14 amino acids. Trimming took 4 bases from V and 7 from J, leaving 17 bases between them. Germline CDR1 SGHTA, CDR2 FQGNSA. The CDR3 coding sequence is TGTGCCAGCAGCTCAATTTCAGGGATTCGAGAGCAGTACTTC. Translating it yields CASSSISGIREQYF.

CDR3: CASSPSTRDLKRSTF. The CDR3 nucleotides are TGTGCCAGCAGCCCTAGTACCCGGGACCTTAAAAGGAGCACCTTC. The chain is built from TRBV27 and TRBJ1-2, with D perhaps TRBD1 (5 bases). Germline-derived CDR1 and CDR2 are MNHEY and SMNVEV (reference sequence). V lost 6 bases to trimming and J lost 13 bases, with 27 bases between them. CDR3 length: 15 amino acids.

This chain links TRBV7-9 with TRBJ1-2, with D perhaps matching TRBD1 (5 bases). The CDR3 contains 13 residues. The V and J ends lost 5 bases and 8 bases respectively, with 15 bases between them. CDR1 is SEHNR, CDR2 FQNEAQ, per germline (reference sequence). The CDR3 is CASSPQGAGGYTF. The CDR3 coding sequence is TGTGCCAGCAGCCCACAAGGGGCGGGCGGCTACACCTTC.

This rearrangement joins TRBV24-1 to TRBJ1-2, with 10 bases that match TRBD1. This CDR3 contains 17 residues. The germline V gene encodes CDR1 KGHDR and CDR2 SFDVKD. V shed 4 bases and J 7 bases; nucleotides not matched to a gene: 14. Written as DNA, the CDR3 is TGTGCCACCAGTGAGGGACAGGGGAGCCGGGTAGGACGTGGCTACACCTTC. It translates to CATSEGQGSRVGRGYTF.

V gene TRBV25-1 combines with J gene TRBJ1-2; D is perhaps TRBD1 (6 bases). This CDR3 has 16 residues. Germline V CDR1 and CDR2: MGHDK, SYGVNS. The germline V and J ends were trimmed by 7 bases and 4 bases, with 22 bases remaining between them. CDR3 sequence (DNA): TGTGCCAGCACTACAACCGAACTAACGGACAGCTATGGCTACACCTTC. Protein product: CASTTTELTDSYGYTF.

This clone occurred once. V gene TRBV5-1 combines with J gene TRBJ2-6; D might be TRBD1 (6 bases). The germline gives CDR1 SGHRS, CDR2 YFSETQ. The germline V and J ends were trimmed by 0 bases and 2 bases, with 12 bases remaining between them. CDR3 length equals 17 residues. In nucleotides, the CDR3 is TGCGCCAGCAGCTTGGCCAACAGGGTGGCTGGGGCCAACGTCCTGACTTTC. Protein sequence: CASSLANRVAGANVLTF.

V and J are TRBV28 and TRBJ2-3; TRBD2 matches 11 bases. CDR3 length: 16 residues. The junction had 7 bases not matched to a gene; V was cut back by 2 bases and J by 6 bases. Germline CDR1 and CDR2: MDHEN and SYDVKM. The CDR3 reads CASSLRLAGWSDTQYF. CDR3 coding DNA: TGTGCCAGCAGTTTAAGACTAGCGGGATGGTCGGATACGCAGTATTTT.

The chain links TRBV29-1 to TRBJ2-5, with TRBD2 matching over 11 bases. Trimming at V came to 5 bases and at J to 3 bases, leaving 11 bases not matched to a gene. The CDR3 is 16 residues long. Looked up from germline, CDR1 is SQVTM and CDR2 is ANQGSEA. CDR3 coding DNA: TGCAGCGTTTTTGGCAGACTAGCGGGGCAAAAAGAGACCCAGTACTTC. The encoded protein is CSVFGRLAGQKETQYF. The whole variable domain, filled in from reference TRBV29-1 and TRBJ2-5, reads SAVISQKPSRDICQRGTSLTIQCQVDSQVTMMFWYRQQPGQSLTLIATANQGSEATYESGFVIDKFPISRPNLTFSTLTVSNMSPEDSSIYLCSVFGRLAGQKETQYFGPGTRLLVL.

As DNA, the CDR3 is TGTGCCAGCAGCTTGTTTTCCCGGGGTGGCACTGAAGCTTTCTTT. Its protein is CASSLFSRGGTEAFF. The chain has TRBV5-6 and TRBJ1-1; no clear D gene. Between the trimmed V and J ends, which lost 1 base and 4 bases, there was a span of 14 bases. CDR3 length equals 15 residues. The germline V gene has CDR1 SGHDT and CDR2 YYEEEE.